This TCR beta chain was recorded in a study of cytomegalovirus exposure and HLA in healthy donors. For the study at large: The platform used for the approximately 120 validation repertoires matched that of the roughly 630 first-cohort repertoires, a later analysis reported.

The germline V gene encodes CDR1 SGHDT and CDR2 YYEEEE. V lost 4 bases, J lost 4 bases, and 11 bases lay in between. There are 13 residues in the CDR3. The repertoire was sequenced with immunoSEQ multiplex PCR; TCRdb's copy has only in-frame clones and lacks some. The repertoire holds fewer than 250,000 clones, with more than 70% as singletons. The sequence was collected from a young woman in good health and CMV-seronegative. Sample: PBMCs. V gene TRBV5-6 combines with J gene TRBJ1-2; D is unresolved. CDR3 DNA sequence: TGTGCCAGCAGCAATAGAGGTACCTATGGCTACACCTTC. This codes for CASSNRGTYGYTF.